The 17 T cell receptor beta chains reported below all come from one sample, sequenced in a study of tumor-infiltrating lymphocytes in primary liver carcinoma. Bulk tissue was left unsorted, and RNA and DNA were co-extracted from roughly 20-30 mg of it. The researchers produced TCR beta cDNA from 500 ng total RNA with a constant-region primer. Generation of the TCR beta libraries relied on three nested multiplex PCR rounds using slightly modified ARM-PCR. It was with TRBV1-TRBV30 forward primers and a C-beta reverse primer that the first two PCR rounds were run, at around 10 cycles each. TCRdb fed the multiplex PCR reads into MiXCR, producing one record per CDR3 protein. Among under 110,000 distinct CDR3 sequences listed, about 62% were seen once. Sequenced material: liver tumor tissue from sampling region 2. Subset given: tumor region T2, inferior pole. These receptors originate from a woman aged 55 to 70 with primary liver carcinoma and hepatitis B virus infection.

To note about this clonotype: This CDR3 is missing its conserved last phenylalanine or tryptophan, likely due to a read error. This chain uses TRBV11-2 with TRBJ2-3, with D perhaps TRBD2 (6 bases). The ends were cut back, 6 bases at V and 5 bases at J, with 18 bases in the middle. Germline loops: CDR1 SGHAT, CDR2 FQNNGV. The CDR3 covers 15 residues. For the CDR3, the DNA is TGTGCCAGCAGACTAGAGTCGGGAGCCATAGATACGCAGTATTTG. Protein sequence: CASRLESGAIDTQYL.

The chain recombines TRBV11-2 with TRBJ2-1, with TRBD2 identical over 9 bases. With V trimmed by 11 bases and J by 7 bases, 15 bases remained unmatched. Germline V gene sequence: CDR1 SGHAT, CDR2 FQNNGV. The CDR3 sequence is 15 residues long. Written as DNA, the CDR3 is TGTGCCGACAGCTTAGTGGGCGGGAGGGAAAATGAGCAGTTCTTC. Translation gives CADSLVGGRENEQFF.

A remark on this clonotype: This sequence may be a read error, since a much larger clone differs from it by one base. V is TRBV28 and J is TRBJ1-6, with D possibly being TRBD1 (5 bases). The CDR3 extends over 13 amino acids. The germline V gene encodes CDR1 MDHEN and CDR2 SYDVKM. The CDR3, as DNA: TGTGCCAGCAGCAACAGGAGAAATTCATCCCTCCACTTT. The encoded protein is CASSNRRNSSLHF.

This clonotype appeared a single time. CDR3 nucleotide sequence: TGTGCCAGCAACAGTAGACGTACAGGATGGGGCTATGGCTACACCTTC. This codes for CASNSRRTGWGYGYTF. The rearrangement joins TRBV28 to TRBJ1-2; possibly TRBD1 for D (5 bases). This CDR3 contains 16 residues. The germline V and J ends were trimmed by 7 bases and 4 bases, with 22 bases remaining between them. Germline-derived CDR1 and CDR2 are MDHEN and SYDVKM.

Worth noting for this clonotype: At one of its ends the junction is not consistent with the germline gene, which may arise from a read error. The genes are TRBV6-5 and TRBJ1-2, with 8 bases matching TRBD1. Germline V gives CDR1 MNHEY, CDR2 SVGAGI. This CDR3 is 12 amino acids long. The CDR3 DNA reads as TGTGCCTGCAGAGAGTCCCAGGGGGCCGGCACCTTC. Its translation: CACRESQGAGTF.

In the case of this clonotype: One end of the junction fails to match germline, which may point to a read error. V is TRBV29-1 and J is TRBJ2-1; 8 bases match TRBD2. Germline V CDR1 and CDR2: SQVTM, ANQGSEA. The CDR3 consists of 15 residues. In DNA form, the CDR3 reads TGCAGCGTCACAGTGTTAGCGGGGATTTACAACAAGCAGTTCTTT. It yields the protein CSVTVLAGIYNKQFF.

As concerns this clonotype: At one of its ends the junction is not consistent with the germline gene, which may arise from a read error. The V gene is TRBV5-1, the J gene TRBJ1-5, with no clear D. The CDR3 loop spans 14 amino acids. Germline assignment: CDR1 SGHRS and CDR2 YFSETQ. In nucleotides, the CDR3 is TGCGCCAGCAGCCCGGGTTTTAGCATTCAGCCCCAGCATTTT. Translation gives CASSPGFSIQPQHF. Variable domain in full (rest from reference TRBV5-1 and TRBJ1-5): KAGVTQTPRYLIKTRGQQVTLSCSPISGHRSVSWYQQTPGQGLQFLFEYFSETQRNKGNFPGRFSGRQFSNSRSEMNVSTLELGDSALYLCASSPGFSIQPQHFGDGTRLSIL.

This clonotype was detected only a few times. This may be a read error, as it is one base from a much larger clone. This CDR3 reads CASSQVGLGGVYGNEQFF. The CDR3 nucleotides are TGCGCCAGCAGCCAAGTAGGACTAGGGGGAGTCTACGGAAATGAGCAGTTCTTC. The chain recombines TRBV4-1 with TRBJ2-1; maybe TRBD2 (7 bases). The CDR3 has 18 amino acids. CDR1 is MGHRA and CDR2 is YSYEKL in the germline V gene. The V end was cut by 1 base, the J end by 7 bases, with 23 bases between.

This clonotype appeared many times. The CDR3 spells CSVQRASGANVLTF. The CDR3 DNA sequence: TGCAGCGTTCAAAGAGCATCTGGGGCCAACGTCCTGACTTTC. The chain uses TRBV29-1 and TRBJ2-6; D call uncertain. The CDR3 runs 14 residues. Germline-derived CDR1 and CDR2 are SQVTM and ANQGSEA. The V and J ends lost 5 bases and 1 base respectively, with 9 bases between them.

Comments on this clonotype: One end of the junction varies from germline; a read error may be responsible. The chain has TRBV6-5 and TRBJ1-1; 8 nucleotides agree with TRBD1. The CDR3 runs to 14 residues. Germline V gene sequence: CDR1 MNHEY, CDR2 SVGAGI. Here the CDR3 reads CASGSQGANTGAFF. DNA of the CDR3: TGTGCCAGCGGTTCGCAGGGGGCGAACACTGGAGCTTTCTTT.

This clonotype rates as medium-sized. The chain couples TRBV11-2 to TRBJ2-7; possibly TRBD1 or TRBD2 for D (6 bases each). V gave up 5 bases and J gave up 4 bases, with 18 bases separating them. Per the germline V gene, CDR1 is SGHAT and CDR2 is FQNNGV. The CDR3 spans 15 residues. This CDR3 is CASSPRAGHEYEQYF. The CDR3 nucleotides are TGTGCCAGCAGCCCCCGGGCGGGACATGAGTACGAGCAGTACTTC.

At least ten counts were recorded for this clonotype. The chain uses TRBV5-1 and TRBJ2-7; no clear D. Germline values: CDR1 SGHRS, CDR2 YFSETQ. V was pared by 4 bases and J by 0 bases, with 11 bases between. This CDR3 contains 14 residues. The CDR3 DNA sequence: TGCGCCAGCAGCCCTGACGGTTTCTCCTACGAGCAGTACTTC. Its translation: CASSPDGFSYEQYF.

As for this clonotype: At one of its ends the junction is not consistent with the germline gene, which may arise from a read error. The genes are TRBV6-2 or TRBV6-3 and TRBJ2-6; TRBD1 aligns across 9 bases. The germline CDR1 and CDR2 sequences are MNHEY and SVGEGT. The CDR3 consists of 18 residues. CDR3 nucleotides: TGTACCAGCGGATTCCGGGACAGGGCGTTCTCTGGGGCCAACGTCCTGACTTTC. It yields the protein CTSGFRDRAFSGANVLTF.

This clonotype came up many times. The V call is TRBV2, the J call TRBJ2-5; D tentatively reads TRBD1 or TRBD2 (5 bases each). CDR1 and CDR2 (germline): SNHLY, FYNNEI. Trimming stripped 6 bases from V and 5 bases from J, with 16 bases between. The CDR3 loop spans 14 amino acids. Here the CDR3 DNA reads TGTGCCAGCAGGCCCGGGACGTATATCGAGACCCAGTACTTC. Translation: CASRPGTYIETQYF.

This clonotype was observed once. The rearrangement links TRBV6-5 to TRBJ2-1; TRBD1 agrees at 7 bases. Germline CDR1 is MNHEY and CDR2 is SVGAGI. The CDR3 totals 14 residues. J was trimmed by 1 base and V by 8 bases; bases with no gene match: 5. CDR3 bases: TGTGCCAGCTTTCTGGACAGGTCCTACAATGAGCAGTTCTTC. Protein: CASFLDRSYNEQFF.

Comments on this clonotype: Germline is not matched at one junction end, which may reflect a read error. The CDR3 coding sequence is TGTGCCAGCAGCTTAGATCCGTCCAGTTTCCCCCTTTTT. This encodes CASSLDPSSFPLF. The chain recombines TRBV11-3 with TRBJ2-3; D unclear. Germline-derived CDR1 and CDR2 are SGHNT and YENEEA. The CDR3 runs 13 residues.

Concerning this clonotype: A junction end diverges from the germline sequence, so it may reflect a read error. The chain links TRBV12-3 or TRBV12-4 to TRBJ1-4; 9 bases align to TRBD1. This CDR3 is built from 15 residues. In nucleotides, the CDR3 is TGTGCCAGCATGAGACAACAGGGGGCGACAGAAAGACTGTTTTTT. Its protein is CASMRQQGATERLFF.